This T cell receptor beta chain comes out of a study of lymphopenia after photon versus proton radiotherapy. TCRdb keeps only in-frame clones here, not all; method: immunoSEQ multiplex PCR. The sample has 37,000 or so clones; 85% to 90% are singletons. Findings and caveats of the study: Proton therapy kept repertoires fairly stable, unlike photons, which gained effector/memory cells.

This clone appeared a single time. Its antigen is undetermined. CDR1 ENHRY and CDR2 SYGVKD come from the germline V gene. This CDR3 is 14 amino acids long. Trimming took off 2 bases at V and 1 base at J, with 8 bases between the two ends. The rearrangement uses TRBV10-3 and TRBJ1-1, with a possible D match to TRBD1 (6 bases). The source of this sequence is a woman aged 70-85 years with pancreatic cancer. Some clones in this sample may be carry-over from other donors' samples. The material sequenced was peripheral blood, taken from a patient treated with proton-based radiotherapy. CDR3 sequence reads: CAISEGTQNTEAFF. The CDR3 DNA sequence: TGTGCCATCAGTGAGGGGACACAGAACACTGAAGCTTTCTTT.